This T cell receptor (beta chain) was obtained from a study of control samples from healthy donors and cancer patients. Produced via immunoSEQ multiplex PCR; TCRdb's table is partial and in-frame only. The table includes approximately 170,000 clones, about 94% detected once. The receptor was derived from a woman aged 55-70 years in good health. The sample was blood.

CDR3 region: CASSLSTPGRTNTEAFF. CDR3 DNA: TGTGCCAGCAGCTTATCCACTCCTGGCCGGACGAACACTGAAGCTTTCTTT. This chain connects TRBV7-2 to TRBJ1-1; unclear D gene. V lost 2 bases and J 1 base, leaving 17 bases between the germline ends. Germline CDR1 SGHTA, CDR2 FQGNSA. CDR3 size: 17 residues.